This T cell receptor (beta chain) was sequenced for a study of blood T cell repertoires in COVID-19. Background on the study: The United States, Italy and Spain were the sources of the acute and convalescent COVID-19 samples.

The CDR3 runs 14 residues. Germline assignment: CDR1 GTSNPN and CDR2 SVGIG (reference sequence). Trimming stripped 4 bases from V and 8 bases from J, with 15 bases between. Generated by immunoSEQ multiplex PCR, the TCRdb table keeps only in-frame clones and is missing some. The sample carries 350,000 or so clones, about 90% recorded once. The chain is built from TRBV30 and TRBJ1-6; a possible D gene is TRBD1 (6 bases). The clonotype was recovered from a young man with active or convalescent COVID-19. The material sequenced was peripheral blood. CDR3 DNA sequence: TGTGCCTGGAAGAGGGGGGGGAGAGATTCACCCCTCCACTTT. Amino acid sequence: CAWKRGGRDSPLHF.